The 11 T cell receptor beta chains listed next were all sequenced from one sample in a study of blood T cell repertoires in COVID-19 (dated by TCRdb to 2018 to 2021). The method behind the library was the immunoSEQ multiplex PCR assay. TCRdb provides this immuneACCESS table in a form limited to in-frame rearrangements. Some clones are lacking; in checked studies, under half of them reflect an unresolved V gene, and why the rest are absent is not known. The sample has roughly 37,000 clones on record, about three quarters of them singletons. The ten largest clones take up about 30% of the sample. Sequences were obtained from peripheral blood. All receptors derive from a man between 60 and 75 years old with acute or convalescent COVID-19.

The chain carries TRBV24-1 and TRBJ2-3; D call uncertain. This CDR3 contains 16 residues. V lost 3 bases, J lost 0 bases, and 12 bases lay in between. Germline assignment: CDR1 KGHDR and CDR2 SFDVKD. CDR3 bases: TGTGCCACCAGTGATCCCCTGACATTTAGCACAGATACGCAGTATTTT. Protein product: CATSDPLTFSTDTQYF.

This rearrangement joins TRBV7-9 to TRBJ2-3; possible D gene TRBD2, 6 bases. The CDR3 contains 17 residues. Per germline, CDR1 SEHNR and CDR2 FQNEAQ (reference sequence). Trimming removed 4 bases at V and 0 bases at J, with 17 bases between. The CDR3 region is CASSWPSSAGSTDTQYF. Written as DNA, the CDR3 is TGTGCCAGCAGCTGGCCCTCCTCAGCGGGTAGCACAGATACGCAGTATTTT.

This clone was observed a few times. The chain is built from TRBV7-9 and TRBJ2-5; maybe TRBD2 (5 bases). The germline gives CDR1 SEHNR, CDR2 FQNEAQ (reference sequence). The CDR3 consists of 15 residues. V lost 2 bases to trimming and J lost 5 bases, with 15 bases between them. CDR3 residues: CASSLRTGVGETQYF. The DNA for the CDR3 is TGTGCCAGCAGCTTAAGAACCGGGGTTGGGGAGACCCAGTACTTC.

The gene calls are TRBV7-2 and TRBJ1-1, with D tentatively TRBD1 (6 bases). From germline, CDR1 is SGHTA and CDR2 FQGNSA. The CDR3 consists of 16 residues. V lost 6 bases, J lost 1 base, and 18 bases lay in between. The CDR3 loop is CASSFGGGRTNTEAFF. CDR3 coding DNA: TGTGCCAGCAGTTTTGGGGGGGGGCGGACGAACACTGAAGCTTTCTTT.

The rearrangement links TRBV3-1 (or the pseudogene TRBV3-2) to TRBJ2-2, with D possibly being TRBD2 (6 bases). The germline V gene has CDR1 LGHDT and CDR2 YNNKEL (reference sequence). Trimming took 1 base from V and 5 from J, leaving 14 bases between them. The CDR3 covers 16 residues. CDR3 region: CASSQVGLARTGELFF. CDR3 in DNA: TGTGCCAGCAGCCAAGTGGGGCTAGCGAGGACCGGGGAGCTGTTTTTT.

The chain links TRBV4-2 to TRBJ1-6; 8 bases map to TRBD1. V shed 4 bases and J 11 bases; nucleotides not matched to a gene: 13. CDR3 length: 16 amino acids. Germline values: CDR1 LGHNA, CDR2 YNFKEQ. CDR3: CASSLGQGSDGTPLHF. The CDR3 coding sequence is TGTGCCAGCAGCCTTGGACAGGGCTCCGACGGGACACCCCTCCACTTT.

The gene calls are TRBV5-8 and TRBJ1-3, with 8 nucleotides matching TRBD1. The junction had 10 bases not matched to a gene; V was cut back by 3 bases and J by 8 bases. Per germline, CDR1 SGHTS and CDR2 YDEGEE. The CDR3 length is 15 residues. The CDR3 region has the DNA TGTGCCAGCAGCTCGGCCGGGACAGGCGGACACACCATATATTTT. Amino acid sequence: CASSSAGTGGHTIYF.

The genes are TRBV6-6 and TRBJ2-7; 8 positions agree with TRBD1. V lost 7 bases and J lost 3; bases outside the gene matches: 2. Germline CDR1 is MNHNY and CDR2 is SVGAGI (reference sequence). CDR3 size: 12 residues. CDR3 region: CASKTGVYEQYF. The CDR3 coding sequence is TGTGCCAGCAAGACAGGGGTCTACGAGCAGTACTTC.

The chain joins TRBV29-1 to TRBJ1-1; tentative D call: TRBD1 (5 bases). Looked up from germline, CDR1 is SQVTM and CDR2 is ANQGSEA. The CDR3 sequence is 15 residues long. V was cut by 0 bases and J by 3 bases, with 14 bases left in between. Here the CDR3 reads CSVEDQGDFYTEAFF. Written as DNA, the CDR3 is TGCAGCGTTGAAGATCAAGGGGATTTTTACACTGAAGCTTTCTTT.

The CDR3 region is CASSEPPVYEQYF. DNA for the CDR3: TGTGCCAGCAGTGAACCCCCCGTCTACGAGCAGTACTTC. The V call is TRBV2, the J call TRBJ2-7; D unresolved. This CDR3 spans 13 amino acids. The V and J ends lost 2 bases and 3 bases respectively, with 8 bases between them. Germline-derived CDR1 and CDR2 are SNHLY and FYNNEI.

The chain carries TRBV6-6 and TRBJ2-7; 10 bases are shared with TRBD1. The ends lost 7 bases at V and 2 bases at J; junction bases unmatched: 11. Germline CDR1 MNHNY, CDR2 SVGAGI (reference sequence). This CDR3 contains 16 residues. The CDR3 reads CASNTQWGTGAYEQYF. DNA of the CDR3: TGTGCCAGCAATACCCAATGGGGGACAGGGGCCTACGAGCAGTACTTC.